This record looks at one T cell receptor beta chain sequence and its context. The antigen remains unidentified. Libraries were prepared by immunoSEQ multiplex PCR; TCRdb keeps only in-frame clonotypes and omits some of them. The sample lists about 820,000 clones, over 90% occurring once. The CDR3 totals 12 residues. The V gene's germline CDR1 is MNHNY and CDR2 SVGAGI (reference sequence). V shed 10 bases and J shed 0 bases, with 9 bases lying between them. CD45RO-negative, CCR7-positively selected cells formed the naive CD8 fraction, excluding terminally differentiated effector memory CD45RA+ cells. This record comes from a study of shared clonotypes between healthy human individuals. Study-level points and caveats: The donor pool, a small one, limited the genetic and exposure-history diversity represented.

Sequencing was done on a sample of naive CD8+ T cells sorted from blood. The J gene is TRBJ2-5, the V gene TRBV6-6; perhaps TRBD1 as D (6 bases). This TCR was recovered from a young man in good health. CDR3 residues: CANGDNQETQYF. The CDR3 DNA follows: TGTGCCAACGGGGACAACCAAGAGACCCAGTACTTC.